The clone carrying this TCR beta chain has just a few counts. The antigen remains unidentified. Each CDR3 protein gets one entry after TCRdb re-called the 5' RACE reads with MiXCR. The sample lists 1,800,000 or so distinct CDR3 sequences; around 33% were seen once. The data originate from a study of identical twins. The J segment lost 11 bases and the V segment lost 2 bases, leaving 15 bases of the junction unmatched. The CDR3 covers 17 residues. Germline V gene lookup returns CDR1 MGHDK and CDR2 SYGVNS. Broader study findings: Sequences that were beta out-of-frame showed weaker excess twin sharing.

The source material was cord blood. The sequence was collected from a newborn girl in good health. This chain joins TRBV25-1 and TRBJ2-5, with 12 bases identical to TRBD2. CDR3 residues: CASSEDGLAGSKREQYF. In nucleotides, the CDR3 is TGTGCCAGCAGTGAAGATGGACTAGCGGGGTCTAAGAGGGAGCAGTACTTC.